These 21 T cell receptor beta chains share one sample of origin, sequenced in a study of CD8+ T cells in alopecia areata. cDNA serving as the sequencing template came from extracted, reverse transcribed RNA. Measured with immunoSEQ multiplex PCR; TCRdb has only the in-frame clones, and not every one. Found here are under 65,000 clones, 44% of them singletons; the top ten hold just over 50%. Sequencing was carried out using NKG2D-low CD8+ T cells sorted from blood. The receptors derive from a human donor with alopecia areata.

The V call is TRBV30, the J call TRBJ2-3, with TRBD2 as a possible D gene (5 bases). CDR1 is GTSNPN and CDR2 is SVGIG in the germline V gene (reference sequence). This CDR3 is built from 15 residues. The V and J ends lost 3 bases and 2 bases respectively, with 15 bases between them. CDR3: CAWRSSGDPTDTQYF. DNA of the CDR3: TGTGCCTGGAGATCCAGCGGAGACCCCACAGATACGCAGTATTTT.

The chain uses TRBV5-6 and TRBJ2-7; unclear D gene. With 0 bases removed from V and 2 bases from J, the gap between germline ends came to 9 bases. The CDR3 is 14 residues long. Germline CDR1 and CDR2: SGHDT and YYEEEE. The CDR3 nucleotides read TGTGCCAGCAGCTTGGGGCGGAGCACCTACGAGCAGTACTTC. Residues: CASSLGRSTYEQYF.

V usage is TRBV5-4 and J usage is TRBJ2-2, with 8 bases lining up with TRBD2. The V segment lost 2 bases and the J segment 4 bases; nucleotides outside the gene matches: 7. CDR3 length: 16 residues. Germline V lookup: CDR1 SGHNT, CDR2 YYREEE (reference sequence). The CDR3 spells CASSLAGVGRTGELFF. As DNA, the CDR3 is TGTGCCAGCAGCTTAGCGGGAGTTGGGCGCACCGGGGAGCTGTTTTTT.

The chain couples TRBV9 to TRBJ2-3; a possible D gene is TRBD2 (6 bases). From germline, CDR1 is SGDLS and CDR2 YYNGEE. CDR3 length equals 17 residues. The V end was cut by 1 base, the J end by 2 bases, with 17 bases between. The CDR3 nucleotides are TGTGCCAGCAGCGTAAGTCGGGACTCCCCCTCCACAGATACGCAGTATTTT. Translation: CASSVSRDSPSTDTQYF.

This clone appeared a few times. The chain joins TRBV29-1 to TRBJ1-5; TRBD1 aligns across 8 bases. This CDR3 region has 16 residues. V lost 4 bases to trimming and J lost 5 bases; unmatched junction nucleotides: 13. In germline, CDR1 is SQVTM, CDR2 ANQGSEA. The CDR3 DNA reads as TGCAGCGTTGTTTTAGGACAGGGAGGTGCAGATCAGCCCCAGCATTTT. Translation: CSVVLGQGGADQPQHF.

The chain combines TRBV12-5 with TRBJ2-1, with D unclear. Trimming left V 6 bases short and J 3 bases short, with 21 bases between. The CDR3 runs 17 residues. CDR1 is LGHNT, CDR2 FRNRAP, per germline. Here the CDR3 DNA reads TGTGCTAGTGGCCTTGGGGATCTCCCGGGCCGCTACAATGAGCAGTTCTTC. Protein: CASGLGDLPGRYNEQFF.

CDR3 bases: TGCGCCAGCAGCCAAGAAAACAGCTTCTACGAGCAGTACTTC. It encodes CASSQENSFYEQYF. The rearrangement uses TRBV4-1 and TRBJ2-7, with unresolved D. V shed 0 bases and J shed 3 bases, with 9 bases lying between them. Germline CDR1 and CDR2: MGHRA and YSYEKL. The CDR3 is made up of 14 amino acids.

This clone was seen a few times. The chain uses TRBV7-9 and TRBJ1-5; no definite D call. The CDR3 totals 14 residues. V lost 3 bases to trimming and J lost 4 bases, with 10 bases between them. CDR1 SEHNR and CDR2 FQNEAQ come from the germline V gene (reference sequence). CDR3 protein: CASSFEAPNQPQHF. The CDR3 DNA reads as TGTGCCAGCAGCTTCGAGGCGCCAAATCAGCCCCAGCATTTT.

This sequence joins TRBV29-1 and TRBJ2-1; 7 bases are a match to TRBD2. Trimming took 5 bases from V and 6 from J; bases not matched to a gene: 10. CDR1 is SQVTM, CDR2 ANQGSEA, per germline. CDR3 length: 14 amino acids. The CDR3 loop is CSVIGIREGNEQFF. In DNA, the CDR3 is TGCAGCGTTATCGGGATCAGGGAGGGCAATGAGCAGTTCTTC.

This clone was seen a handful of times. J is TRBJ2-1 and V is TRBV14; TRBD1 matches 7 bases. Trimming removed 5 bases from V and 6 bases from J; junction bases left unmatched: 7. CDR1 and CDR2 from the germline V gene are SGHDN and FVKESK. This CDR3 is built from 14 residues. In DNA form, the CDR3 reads TGTGCCAGCAGCATCCGGGACAGACTCAATGAGCAGTTCTTC. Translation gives CASSIRDRLNEQFF.

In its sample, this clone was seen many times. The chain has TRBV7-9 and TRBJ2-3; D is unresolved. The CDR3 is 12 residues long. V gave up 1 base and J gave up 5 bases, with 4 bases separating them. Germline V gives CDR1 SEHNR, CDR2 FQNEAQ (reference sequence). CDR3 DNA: TGTGCCAGCAGCTTAGATGAAGATACGCAGTATTTT. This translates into CASSLDEDTQYF.

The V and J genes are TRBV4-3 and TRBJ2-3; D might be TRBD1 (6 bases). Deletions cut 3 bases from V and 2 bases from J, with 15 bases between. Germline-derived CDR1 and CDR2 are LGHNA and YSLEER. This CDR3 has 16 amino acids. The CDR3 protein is CASSQMRTDLTDTQYF. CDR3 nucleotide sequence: TGCGCCAGCAGCCAGATGAGGACAGACCTCACAGATACGCAGTATTTT.

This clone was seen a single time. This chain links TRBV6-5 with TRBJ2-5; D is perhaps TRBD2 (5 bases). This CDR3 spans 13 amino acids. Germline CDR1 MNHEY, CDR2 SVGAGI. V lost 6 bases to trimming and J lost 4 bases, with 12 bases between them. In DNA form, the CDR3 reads TGTGCCAGCAGGGATCTAGGAGGAGAGACCCAGTACTTC. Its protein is CASRDLGGETQYF.

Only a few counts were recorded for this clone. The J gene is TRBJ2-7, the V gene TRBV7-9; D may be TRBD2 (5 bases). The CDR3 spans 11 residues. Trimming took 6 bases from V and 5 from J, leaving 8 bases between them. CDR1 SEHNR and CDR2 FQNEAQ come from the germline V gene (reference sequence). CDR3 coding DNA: TGTGCCAGCAGGTCGGGGAACGAGCAGTACTTC. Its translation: CASRSGNEQYF.

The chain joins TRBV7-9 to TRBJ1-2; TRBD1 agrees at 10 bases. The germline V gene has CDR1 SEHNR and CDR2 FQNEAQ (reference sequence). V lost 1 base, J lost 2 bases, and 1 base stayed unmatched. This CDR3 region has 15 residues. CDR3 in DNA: TGTGCCAGCAGCTTAGTGGGACAGGGGAACTATGGCTACACCTTC. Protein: CASSLVGQGNYGYTF.

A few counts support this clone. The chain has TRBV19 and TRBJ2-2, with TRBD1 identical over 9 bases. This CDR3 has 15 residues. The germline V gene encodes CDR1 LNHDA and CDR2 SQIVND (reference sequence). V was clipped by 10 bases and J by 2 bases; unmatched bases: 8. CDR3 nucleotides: TGTGCCACCCGATTACAGGGGGCCAACACCGGGGAGCTGTTTTTT. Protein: CATRLQGANTGELFF.

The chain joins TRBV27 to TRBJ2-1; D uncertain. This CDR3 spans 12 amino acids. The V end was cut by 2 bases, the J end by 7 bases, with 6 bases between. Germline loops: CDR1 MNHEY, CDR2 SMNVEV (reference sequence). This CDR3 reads CASSLPPNEQFF. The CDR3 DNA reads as TGTGCCAGCAGTTTACCCCCGAATGAGCAGTTCTTC.

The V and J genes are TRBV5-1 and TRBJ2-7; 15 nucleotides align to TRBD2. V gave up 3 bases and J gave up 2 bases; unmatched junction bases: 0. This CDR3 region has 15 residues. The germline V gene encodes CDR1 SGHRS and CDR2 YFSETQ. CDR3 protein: CASSWTSGGAYEQYF. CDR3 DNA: TGCGCCAGCAGCTGGACTAGCGGGGGGGCCTACGAGCAGTACTTC.

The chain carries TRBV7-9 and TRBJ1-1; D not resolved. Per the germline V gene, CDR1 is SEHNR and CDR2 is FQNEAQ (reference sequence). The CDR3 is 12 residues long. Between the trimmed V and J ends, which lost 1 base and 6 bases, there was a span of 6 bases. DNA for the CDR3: TGTGCCAGCAGCTTAGGCGCAGCTGAAGCTTTCTTT. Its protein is CASSLGAAEAFF.

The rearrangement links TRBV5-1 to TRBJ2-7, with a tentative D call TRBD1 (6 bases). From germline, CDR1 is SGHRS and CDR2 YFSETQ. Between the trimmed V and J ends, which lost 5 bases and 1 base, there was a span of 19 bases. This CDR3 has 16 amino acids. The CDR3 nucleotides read TGCGCCAGCAGTAGGTCAGCGGCAGGGGTATCCTACGAGCAGTACTTC. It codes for CASSRSAAGVSYEQYF.

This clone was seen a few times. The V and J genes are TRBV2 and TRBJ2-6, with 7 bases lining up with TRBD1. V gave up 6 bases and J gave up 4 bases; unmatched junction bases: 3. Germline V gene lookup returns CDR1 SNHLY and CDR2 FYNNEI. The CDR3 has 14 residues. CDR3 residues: CASRTGVGANVLTF. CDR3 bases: TGTGCCAGCAGAACAGGGGTCGGGGCCAACGTCCTGACTTTC.